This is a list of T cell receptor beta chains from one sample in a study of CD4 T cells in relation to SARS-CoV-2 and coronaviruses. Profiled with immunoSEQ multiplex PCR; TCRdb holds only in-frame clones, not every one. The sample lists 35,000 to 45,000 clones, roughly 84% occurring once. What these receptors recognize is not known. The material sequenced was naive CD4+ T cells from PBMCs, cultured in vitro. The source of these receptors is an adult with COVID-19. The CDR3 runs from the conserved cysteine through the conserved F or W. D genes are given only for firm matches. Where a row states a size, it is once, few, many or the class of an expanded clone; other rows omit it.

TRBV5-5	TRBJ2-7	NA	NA	TGTGCCAGCAGCTTGCGGGGCGAGAACTCCTACGAGCAGTACTTC	CASSLRGENSYEQYF
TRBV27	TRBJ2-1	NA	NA	TGTGCCAGCAGTCCACAGGGTCGCAATGAGCAGTTCTTC	CASSPQGRNEQFF
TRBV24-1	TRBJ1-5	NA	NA	TGTGCCACCAGTGATTCAACTAATCAGCCCCAGCATTTT	CATSDSTNQPQHF
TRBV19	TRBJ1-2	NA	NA	TGTGCCAGTAGTCTATCATCGGTTAACTATGGCTACACCTTC	CASSLSSVNYGYTF
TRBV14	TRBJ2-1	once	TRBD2	TGTGCCAGCAGCCAAGACCCTAGCGGGTACAATGAGCAGTTCTTC	CASSQDPSGYNEQFF
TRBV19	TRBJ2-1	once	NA	TGTGCCACTACAATGGGGGCCCCGGGGTACAATGAGCAGTTCTTC	CATTMGAPGYNEQFF
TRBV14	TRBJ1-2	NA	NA	TGTGCCAGCAGCCAAGGAAGTGGAACAAGCTATGGCTACACCTTC	CASSQGSGTSYGYTF
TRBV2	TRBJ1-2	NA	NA	TGTGCCAGCAGTCCAGAAACTACTAACTATGGCTACACCTTC	CASSPETTNYGYTF
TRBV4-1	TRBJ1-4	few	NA	TGCGCCAGCAGCCAACAGCGGAGGGGAGGTGAAAAACTGTTTTTT	CASSQQRRGGEKLFF
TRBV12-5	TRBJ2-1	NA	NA	TGTGCTAGTGGTCCCTCCGTGCCCACCTCCTACAATGAGCAGTTCTTC	CASGPSVPTSYNEQFF
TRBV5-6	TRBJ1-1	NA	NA	TGTGCCAGCAGCTTGCCTTTGGAGGAGCAGGCTTTCTTT	CASSLPLEEQAFF
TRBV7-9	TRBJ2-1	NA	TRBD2	TGTGCCAGGAAACCCGGCGCTAGCGGGAGGGCGCGCAATGAGCAGTTCTTC	CARKPGASGRARNEQFF
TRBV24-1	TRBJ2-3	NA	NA	TGTGCCACCAGTGATCGCCGGGACCCGTCTAGCACAGATACGCAGTATTTT	CATSDRRDPSSTDTQYF